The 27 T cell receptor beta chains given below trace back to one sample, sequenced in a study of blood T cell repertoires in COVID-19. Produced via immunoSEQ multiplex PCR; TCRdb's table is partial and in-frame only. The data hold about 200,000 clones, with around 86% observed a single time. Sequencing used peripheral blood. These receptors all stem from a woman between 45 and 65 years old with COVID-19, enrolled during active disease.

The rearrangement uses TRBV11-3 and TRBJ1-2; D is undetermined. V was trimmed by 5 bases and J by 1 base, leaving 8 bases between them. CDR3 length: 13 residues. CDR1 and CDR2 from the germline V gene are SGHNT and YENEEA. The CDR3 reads CASSPTNNYGYTF. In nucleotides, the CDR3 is TGTGCCAGCAGCCCGACAAATAACTATGGCTACACCTTC.

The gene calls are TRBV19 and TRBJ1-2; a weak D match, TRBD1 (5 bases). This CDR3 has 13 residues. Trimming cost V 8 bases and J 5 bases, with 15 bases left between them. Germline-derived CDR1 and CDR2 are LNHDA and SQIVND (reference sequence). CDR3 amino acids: CASSPATEYGYTF. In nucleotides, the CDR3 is TGTGCCAGTTCCCCCGCGACAGAATATGGCTACACCTTC.

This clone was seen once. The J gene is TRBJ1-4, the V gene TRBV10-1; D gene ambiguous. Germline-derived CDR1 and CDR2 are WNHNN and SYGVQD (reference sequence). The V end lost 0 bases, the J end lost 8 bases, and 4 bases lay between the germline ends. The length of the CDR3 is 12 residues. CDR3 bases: TGCGCCAGCAGTGAGTCGAGCGAAAAACTGTTTTTT. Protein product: CASSESSEKLFF.

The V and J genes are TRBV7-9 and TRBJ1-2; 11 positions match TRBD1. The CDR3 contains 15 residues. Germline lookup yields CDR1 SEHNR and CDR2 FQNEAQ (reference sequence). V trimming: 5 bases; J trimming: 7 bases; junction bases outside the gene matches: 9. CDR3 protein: CASSAPGQGVGGYTF. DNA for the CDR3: TGTGCCAGCAGCGCCCCGGGACAGGGGGTTGGTGGCTACACCTTC.

In DNA form, the CDR3 reads TGCGCCAGCAGCCAAGAACTGACAAGAGCTAATGAAAAACTGTTTTTT. This encodes CASSQELTRANEKLFF. V is TRBV4-3 and J is TRBJ1-4, with D hard to call. V was shortened by 0 bases and J by 3 bases, with 11 bases between the two germline ends. CDR3 length: 16 amino acids. Germline V gene lookup returns CDR1 LGHNA and CDR2 YSLEER.

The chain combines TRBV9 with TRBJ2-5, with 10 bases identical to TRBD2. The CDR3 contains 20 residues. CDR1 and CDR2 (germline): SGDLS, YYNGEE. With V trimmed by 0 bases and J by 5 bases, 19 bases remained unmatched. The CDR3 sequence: CASSVATLAGGRTERETQYF. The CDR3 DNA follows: TGTGCCAGCAGCGTAGCTACGTTAGCGGGGGGACGGACGGAAAGGGAGACCCAGTACTTC.

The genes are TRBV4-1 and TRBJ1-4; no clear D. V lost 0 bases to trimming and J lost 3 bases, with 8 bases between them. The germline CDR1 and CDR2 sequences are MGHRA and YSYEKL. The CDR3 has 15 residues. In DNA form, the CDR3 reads TGCGCCAGCAGCCAAGAATACAGCCCTAATGAAAAACTGTTTTTT. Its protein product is CASSQEYSPNEKLFF.

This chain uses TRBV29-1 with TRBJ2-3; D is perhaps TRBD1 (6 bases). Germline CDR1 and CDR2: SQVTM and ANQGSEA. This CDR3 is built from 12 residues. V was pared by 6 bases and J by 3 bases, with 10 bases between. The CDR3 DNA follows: TGCAGCGTGCGGACAGTTACAGATACGCAGTATTTT. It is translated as CSVRTVTDTQYF.

CDR3 sequence (DNA): TGTGCCAGCAGTAACCCCCAGGGGGCAAAAAATTCACCCCTCCACTTT. Residues: CASSNPQGAKNSPLHF. V is TRBV27 and J is TRBJ1-6, with 8 bases matching TRBD1. This CDR3 region has 16 residues. Germline V CDR1 and CDR2: MNHEY, SMNVEV (reference sequence). V lost 5 bases, J lost 7 bases, and 10 bases stayed unmatched.

This CDR3 is CASSLQGAGEKLFF. The CDR3, as DNA: TGTGCCAGCAGTTTACAGGGGGCGGGTGAAAAACTGTTTTTT. The V and J genes are TRBV6-6 and TRBJ1-4; 9 positions agree with TRBD1. CDR3 length: 14 residues. Per the germline V gene, CDR1 is MNHNY and CDR2 is SVGAGI (reference sequence). V lost 4 bases and J lost 7; bases outside the gene matches: 4.

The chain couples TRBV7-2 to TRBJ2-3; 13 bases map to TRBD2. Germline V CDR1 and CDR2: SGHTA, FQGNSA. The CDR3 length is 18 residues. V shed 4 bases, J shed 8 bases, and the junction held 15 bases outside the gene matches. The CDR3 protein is CASSSTLLAGGGPGTQYF. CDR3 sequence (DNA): TGTGCCAGCAGCTCGACGCTACTAGCGGGGGGGGGCCCGGGTACGCAGTATTTT.

CDR3 nucleotide sequence: TGTGCCAGCAGCTTGGCCGCGGGGTTCGGTGCGCCGAGGGGCTATGGCTACACCTTC. Protein product: CASSLAAGFGAPRGYGYTF. The chain carries TRBV5-4 and TRBJ1-2; D may be TRBD1 (5 bases). Germline V lookup: CDR1 SGHNT, CDR2 YYREEE (reference sequence). V lost 0 bases and J 4 bases, leaving 25 bases between the germline ends. The CDR3 is made up of 19 amino acids. Full variable domain (rest looked up from reference TRBV5-4 and TRBJ1-2): ETGVTQSPTHLIKTRGQQVTLRCSSQSGHNTVSWYQQALGQGPQFIFQYYREEENGRGNFPPRFSGLQFPNYSSELNVNALELDDSALYLCASSLAAGFGAPRGYGYTFGSGTRLTVV.

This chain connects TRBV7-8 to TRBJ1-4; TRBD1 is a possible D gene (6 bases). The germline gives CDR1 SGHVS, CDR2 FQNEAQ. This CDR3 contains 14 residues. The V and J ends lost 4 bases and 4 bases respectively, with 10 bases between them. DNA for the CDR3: TGTGCCAGCAGCTCAGGGGCTATTAATGAAAAACTGTTTTTT. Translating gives CASSSGAINEKLFF.

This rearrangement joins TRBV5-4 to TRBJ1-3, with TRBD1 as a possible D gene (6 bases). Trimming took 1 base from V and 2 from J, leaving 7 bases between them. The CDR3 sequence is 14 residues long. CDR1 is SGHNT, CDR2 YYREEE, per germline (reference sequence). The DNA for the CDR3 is TGTGCCAGCAGCTTGACAGGGACTGGAAACACCATATATTTT. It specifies CASSLTGTGNTIYF.

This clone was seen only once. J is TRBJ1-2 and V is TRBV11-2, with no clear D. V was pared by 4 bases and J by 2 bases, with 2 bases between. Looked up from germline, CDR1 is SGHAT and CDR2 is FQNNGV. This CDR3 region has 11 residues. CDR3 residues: CASSSNYGYTF. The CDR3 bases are TGTGCCAGCAGCTCGAACTATGGCTACACCTTC.

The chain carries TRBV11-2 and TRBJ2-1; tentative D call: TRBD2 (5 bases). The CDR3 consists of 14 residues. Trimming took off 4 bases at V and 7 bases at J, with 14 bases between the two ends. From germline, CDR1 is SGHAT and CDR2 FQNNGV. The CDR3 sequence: CASSYPREENEQFF. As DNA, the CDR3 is TGTGCCAGCAGCTACCCCCGGGAAGAAAATGAGCAGTTCTTC.

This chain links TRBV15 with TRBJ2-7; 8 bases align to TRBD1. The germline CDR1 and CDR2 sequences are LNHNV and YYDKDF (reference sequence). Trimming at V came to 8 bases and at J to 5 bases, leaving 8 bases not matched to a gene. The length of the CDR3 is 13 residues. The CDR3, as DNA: TGTGCCACCCAGACAGGGGTTGGCAACGAGCAGTACGTC. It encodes CATQTGVGNEQYV.

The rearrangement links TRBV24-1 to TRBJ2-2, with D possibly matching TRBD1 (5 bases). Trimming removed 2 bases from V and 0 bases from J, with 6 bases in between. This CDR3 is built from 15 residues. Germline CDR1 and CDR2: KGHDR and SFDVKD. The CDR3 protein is CATSDSGPNTGELFF. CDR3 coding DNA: TGTGCCACCAGTGATTCAGGGCCGAACACCGGGGAGCTGTTTTTT.

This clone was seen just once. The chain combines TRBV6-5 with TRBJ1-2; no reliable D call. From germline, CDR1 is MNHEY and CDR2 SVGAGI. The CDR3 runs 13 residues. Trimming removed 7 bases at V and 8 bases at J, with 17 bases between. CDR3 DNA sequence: TGTGCCAGCACCCTAGGCCCCCTCGAGGGCTACACCTTC. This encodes CASTLGPLEGYTF.

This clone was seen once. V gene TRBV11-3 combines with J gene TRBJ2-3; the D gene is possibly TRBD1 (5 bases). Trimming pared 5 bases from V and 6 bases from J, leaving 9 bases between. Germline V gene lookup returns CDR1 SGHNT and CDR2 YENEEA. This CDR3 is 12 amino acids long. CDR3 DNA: TGTGCCAGCAGCCCTAACAGGGATACGCAGTATTTT. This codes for CASSPNRDTQYF.

The CDR3 protein is CASSLLGADEAFF. The CDR3 DNA reads TGTGCCAGCAGTTTATTAGGAGCCGACGAGGCTTTCTTT. The V and J genes are TRBV27 and TRBJ1-1; D gene ambiguous. The CDR3 is 13 residues long. Germline V gives CDR1 MNHEY, CDR2 SMNVEV (reference sequence). Trimming took 1 base from V and 11 from J, leaving 14 bases between them.

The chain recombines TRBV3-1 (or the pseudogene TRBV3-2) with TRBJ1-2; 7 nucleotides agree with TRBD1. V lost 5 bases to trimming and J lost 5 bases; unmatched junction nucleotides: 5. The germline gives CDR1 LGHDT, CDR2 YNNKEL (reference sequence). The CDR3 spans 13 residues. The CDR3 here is CASSGGQSYGYTF. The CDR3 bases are TGTGCCAGCAGCGGGGGACAGTCATATGGCTACACCTTC.

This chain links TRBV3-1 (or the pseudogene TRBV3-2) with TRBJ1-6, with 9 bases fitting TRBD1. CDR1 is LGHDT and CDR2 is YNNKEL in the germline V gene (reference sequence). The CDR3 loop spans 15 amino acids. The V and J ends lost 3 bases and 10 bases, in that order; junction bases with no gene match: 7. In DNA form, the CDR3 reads TGTGCCAGCAGCCAGGGACAGGGTATCGGATCACCCCTCCACTTT. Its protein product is CASSQGQGIGSPLHF.

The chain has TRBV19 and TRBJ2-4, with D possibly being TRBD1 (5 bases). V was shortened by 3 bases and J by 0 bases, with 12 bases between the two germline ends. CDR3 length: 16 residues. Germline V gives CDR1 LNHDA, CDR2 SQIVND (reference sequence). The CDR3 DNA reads TGTGCCAGTAGTATTGGCCAGGGCTTAGCCAAAAACATTCAGTACTTC. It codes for CASSIGQGLAKNIQYF.

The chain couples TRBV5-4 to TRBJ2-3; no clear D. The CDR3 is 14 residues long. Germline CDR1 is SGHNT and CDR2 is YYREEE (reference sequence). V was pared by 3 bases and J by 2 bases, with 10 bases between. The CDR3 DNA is TGTGCCAGCAGCTACGACACCTACACAGATACGCAGTATTTT. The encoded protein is CASSYDTYTDTQYF.

DNA for the CDR3: TGTGCCAGCAGTGTCTACAGGGGGGGGAATGAGCAGTTCTTC. This translates into CASSVYRGGNEQFF. The chain combines TRBV25-1 with TRBJ2-1, with D possibly TRBD1 on 8 matching bases. CDR1 and CDR2 from the germline V gene are MGHDK and SYGVNS. This CDR3 region has 14 residues. V was trimmed by 4 bases and J by 7 bases, leaving 14 bases between them.

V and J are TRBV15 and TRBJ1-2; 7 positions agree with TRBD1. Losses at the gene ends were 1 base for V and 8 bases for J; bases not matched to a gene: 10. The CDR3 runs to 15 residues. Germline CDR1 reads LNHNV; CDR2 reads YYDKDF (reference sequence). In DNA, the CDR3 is TGTGCCACCAGCAGAGTGAAGGGGGCAGTGGGGGGCTACACCTTC. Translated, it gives CATSRVKGAVGGYTF.